The present entry profiles one T cell receptor (beta chain) with its context. Only in-frame clones appear in the TCRdb table, and some are missing; sequencing was by immunoSEQ multiplex PCR. The sample records roughly 250,000 clones, roughly 90% being singletons. The CDR3 consists of 17 residues. The record originates from a study of blood T cell repertoires in COVID-19. The specimen was peripheral blood. The chain couples TRBV21-1 to TRBJ2-3; the D call TRBD2 from the table was never checked on the DNA. TRBV21-1 is marked as a pseudogene. The source of this sequence is a woman in her twenties or thirties with COVID-19, enrolled during active disease. The CDR3: CASSKPPTGGVTDTQYF. CDR3 in DNA: TGTGCCAGCAGCAAACCCCCGACGGGGGGGGTCACAGATACGCAGTATTTT.